One sample yielded the 16 T cell receptor beta chains listed below, sequenced in a study of cytomegalovirus exposure and HLA in healthy donors. TCRdb keeps only in-frame clones here, not all; method: immunoSEQ multiplex PCR. The sample lists a few hundred thousand clones; about nine tenths were seen once. Sequencing was done on a sample of PBMCs. The receptors were gathered from a woman in her late teens or twenties in good health and CMV-seronegative.

The count of this clone is one. The CDR3 nucleotides read TGTGCCAGCACCCCATCCAGGGGCTTACTCTACGAGCAGTACTTC. The encoded protein is CASTPSRGLLYEQYF. This chain connects TRBV27 to TRBJ2-7, with D possibly matching TRBD1 (6 bases). Trimming stripped 7 bases from V and 3 bases from J, with 19 bases between. CDR3 length equals 15 residues. Germline CDR1 reads MNHEY; CDR2 reads SMNVEV (reference sequence).

This chain joins TRBV30 and TRBJ2-5, with 8 bases matching TRBD1. Germline values: CDR1 GTSNPN, CDR2 SVGIG (reference sequence). This CDR3 contains 13 residues. V lost 5 bases to trimming and J lost 0 bases; unmatched junction nucleotides: 2. The CDR3 is CAWQGANQETQYF. The CDR3 region has the DNA TGTGCCTGGCAGGGGGCGAACCAAGAGACCCAGTACTTC.

The chain is built from TRBV4-2 and TRBJ2-3; possibly TRBD1 for D (6 bases). There are 15 residues in the CDR3. The germline gives CDR1 LGHNA, CDR2 YNFKEQ. Trimming removed 5 bases at V and 0 bases at J, with 12 bases between. CDR3 region: CASSYGTSSTDTQYF. The CDR3 bases are TGTGCCAGCAGCTACGGGACATCTAGCACAGATACGCAGTATTTT.

The V and J genes are TRBV2 and TRBJ1-5; 9 bases agree with TRBD1. The junction had 1 base not matched to a gene; V was cut back by 6 bases and J by 1 base. This CDR3 region has 14 residues. In germline, CDR1 is SNHLY, CDR2 FYNNEI. The CDR3 loop reads CASRGTGSNQPQHF. In nucleotides, the CDR3 is TGTGCCAGCAGGGGGACAGGGAGCAATCAGCCCCAGCATTTT.

The rearrangement joins TRBV2 to TRBJ2-4; 8 positions agree with TRBD2. Germline-derived CDR1 and CDR2 are SNHLY and FYNNEI. V dropped 6 bases and J dropped 3; count of bases not matched to a gene: 10. CDR3 length: 16 residues. DNA for the CDR3: TGTGCCAGCAGGATAGGGCTAGCGGGTATCAAAAACATTCAGTACTTC. It is translated as CASRIGLAGIKNIQYF.

The chain combines TRBV9 with TRBJ1-1, with D uncertain. Looked up from germline, CDR1 is SGDLS and CDR2 is YYNGEE. This CDR3 is built from 12 residues. V gave up 5 bases and J gave up 8 bases, with 13 bases separating them. In DNA form, the CDR3 reads TGTGCCAGCAGTCGGGAGGGAACCGAAGCTTTCTTT. Translation gives CASSREGTEAFF.

The V and J genes are TRBV29-1 and TRBJ2-2, with TRBD2 identical over 7 bases. The CDR3 loop spans 16 amino acids. Trimming removed 0 bases from V and 8 bases from J; junction bases left unmatched: 12. Germline V gives CDR1 SQVTM, CDR2 ANQGSEA. The CDR3 DNA sequence: TGCAGCGTTGAAGAGGCGGATTGGCCGGGGGGTGGGGAGCTGTTTTTT. It codes for CSVEEADWPGGGELFF.

The gene calls are TRBV28 and TRBJ1-4; 11 bases fit TRBD1. V trimming: 5 bases; J trimming: 7 bases; junction bases outside the gene matches: 3. Germline CDR1 MDHEN, CDR2 SYDVKM. The CDR3 consists of 14 residues. CDR3 sequence: CASSVDRGPEKLFF. The DNA of the CDR3 is TGTGCCAGCAGTGTGGACAGGGGGCCTGAAAAACTGTTTTTT. The full variable domain, completed using reference TRBV28 and TRBJ1-4, is DVKVTQSSRYLVKRTGEKVFLECVQDMDHENMFWYRQDPGLGLRLIYFSYDVKMKEKGDIPEGYSVSREKKERFSLILESASTNQTSMYLCASSVDRGPEKLFFGSGTQLSVL.

J is TRBJ2-7 and V is TRBV23-1; 7 bases align to TRBD1. TRBV23-1 is sorted into the ORF group, with uncertain function. The CDR3 sequence is 17 residues long. Trimming cost V 4 bases and J 2 bases; bases outside gene matches: 14. CDR3 DNA: TGCGCCAGCAGTCCCCCCTACCGGGACAGAGTTCCCTACGAGCAGTACTTC. Its protein product is CASSPPYRDRVPYEQYF.

V usage is TRBV27 and J usage is TRBJ2-1; D possibly corresponds to TRBD1 (6 bases). Trimming removed 0 bases from V and 2 bases from J, with 8 bases in between. Germline loops: CDR1 MNHEY, CDR2 SMNVEV (reference sequence). This CDR3 has 15 amino acids. The CDR3 sequence: CASSLSGQAYNEQFF. CDR3 in DNA: TGTGCCAGCAGTTTATCGGGACAAGCCTACAATGAGCAGTTCTTC.

This clone was seen a single time. The chain joins TRBV5-1 to TRBJ2-3; D unclear. The CDR3 spans 13 residues. Per the germline V gene, CDR1 is SGHRS and CDR2 is YFSETQ. Between the trimmed V and J ends, which lost 0 bases and 3 bases, there was a span of 5 bases. Here the CDR3 DNA reads TGCGCCAGCAGCTTGGGCGATACAGATACGCAGTATTTT. Residues: CASSLGDTDTQYF.

The genes are TRBV9 and TRBJ2-3; 9 bases map to TRBD2. This CDR3 has 16 amino acids. Germline-derived CDR1 and CDR2 are SGDLS and YYNGEE. After removal of 0 bases from V and 0 bases from J, the junction contained 2 bases not matched to a gene. The CDR3 nucleotides are TGTGCCAGCAGCGTAGGACTAGCGGTAAGCACAGATACGCAGTATTTT. Protein sequence: CASSVGLAVSTDTQYF.

The chain recombines TRBV5-1 with TRBJ2-3; 13 bases align to TRBD2. This CDR3 region has 17 residues. Germline V lookup: CDR1 SGHRS, CDR2 YFSETQ. V was pared by 6 bases and J by 1 base, with 8 bases of the junction left unmatched. Written as DNA, the CDR3 is TGCGCCAGCAACCCGGGGACTAGCGGGAAACGCACAGATACGCAGTATTTT. Residues: CASNPGTSGKRTDTQYF.

The chain combines TRBV7-9 with TRBJ1-3; D gene uncertain. V shed 6 bases and J shed 2 bases, with 20 bases lying between them. This CDR3 is 17 amino acids long. Germline CDR1 and CDR2: SEHNR and FQNEAQ (reference sequence). The CDR3 DNA sequence: TGTGCCAGCAGACCAGGAGACCCCGGAGGGACTGGAAACACCATATATTTT. Its translation is CASRPGDPGGTGNTIYF.

The chain employs TRBV13 and TRBJ2-1; D is uncertain. Germline-derived CDR1 and CDR2 are PRHDT and FYEKMQ (reference sequence). Trimming shortened V by 2 bases and J by 6 bases, and 8 bases separated the two germline ends. CDR3 length equals 13 residues. In DNA, the CDR3 is TGTGCCAGCAGCTTACTAGGTGGCAATGAGCAGTTCTTC. Amino acids: CASSLLGGNEQFF.

V gene TRBV6-5 combines with J gene TRBJ2-7; 8 bases are shared with TRBD2. The CDR3 runs 15 residues. Germline loops: CDR1 MNHEY, CDR2 SVGAGI. Losses at the gene ends were 2 bases for V and 5 bases for J; bases not matched to a gene: 8. The CDR3 nucleotides read TGTGCCAGCAGTTACAGCAGCGGGAGTCTCAACGAGCAGTACTTC. As protein: CASSYSSGSLNEQYF.